The source of this T cell receptor (beta chain) is a study of response to subunit inactivated influenza vaccine. Trimming pared 4 bases from V and 0 bases from J, leaving 7 bases between. Germline V gene lookup returns CDR1 LGHNA and CDR2 YNFKEQ. The CDR3 is made up of 14 amino acids. From the RT-PCR reads, TCRdb called clonotypes with MiXCR, one entry per CDR3 protein. There are roughly 540,000 distinct CDR3 sequences in the sample; approximately 22% occur only once, and about 3% lies in the top ten. This clonotype has at least ten counts. Its specificity is not known. Broader study findings: The authors proposed limited new T cell recruitment per seasonal influenza vaccination.

These data were also reused for a study on T cells expressing NK-cell markers. That paper states: UMIs were included in TCR beta cDNA generated by 5'RACE template switching. Sequencing covered eight donors, seven HCMV-seropositive and one seronegative. Roughly six donors showed dominant NKG2C+ clonotypes comprising roughly 1.0-7.0% of their CD8+ T cells.

V and J are TRBV4-2 and TRBJ1-5; TRBD1 is a possible D gene (5 bases). Sequences were derived from CD4+ T cells sorted from PBMCs, sampled roughly 12 days after vaccination. The TCR comes from a man between 50 and 59 years old who received an inactivated influenza vaccine. CDR3 bases: TGTGCCAGCAGCCCGACAGCTAGCAATCAGCCCCAGCATTTT. Amino acid sequence: CASSPTASNQPQHF.